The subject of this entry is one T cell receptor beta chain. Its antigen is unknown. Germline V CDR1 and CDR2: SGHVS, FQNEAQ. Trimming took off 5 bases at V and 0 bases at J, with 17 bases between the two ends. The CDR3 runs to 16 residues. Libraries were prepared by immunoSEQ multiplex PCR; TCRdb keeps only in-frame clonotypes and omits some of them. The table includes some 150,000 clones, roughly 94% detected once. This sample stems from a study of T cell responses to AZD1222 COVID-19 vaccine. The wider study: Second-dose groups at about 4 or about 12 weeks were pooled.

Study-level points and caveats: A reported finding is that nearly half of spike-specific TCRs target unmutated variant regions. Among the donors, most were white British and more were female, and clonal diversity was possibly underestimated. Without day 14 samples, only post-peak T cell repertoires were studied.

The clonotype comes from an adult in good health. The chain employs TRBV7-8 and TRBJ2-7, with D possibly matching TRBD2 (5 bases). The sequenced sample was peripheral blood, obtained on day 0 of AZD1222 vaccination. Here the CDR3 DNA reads TGTGCCAGCAGCACCAGGAGGACGGAGGTCTCCTACGAGCAGTACGTC. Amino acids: CASSTRRTEVSYEQYV.